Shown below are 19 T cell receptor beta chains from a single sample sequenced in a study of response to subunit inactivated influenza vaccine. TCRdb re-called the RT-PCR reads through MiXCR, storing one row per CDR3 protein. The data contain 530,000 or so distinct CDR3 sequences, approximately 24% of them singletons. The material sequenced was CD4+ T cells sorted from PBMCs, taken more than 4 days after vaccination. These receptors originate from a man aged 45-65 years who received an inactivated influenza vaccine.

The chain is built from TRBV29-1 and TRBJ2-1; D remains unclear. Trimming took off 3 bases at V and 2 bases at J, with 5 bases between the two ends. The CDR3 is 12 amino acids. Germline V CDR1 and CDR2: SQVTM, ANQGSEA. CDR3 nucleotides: TGCAGCGTTGAGCGTACCTACAATGAGCAGTTCTTC. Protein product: CSVERTYNEQFF.

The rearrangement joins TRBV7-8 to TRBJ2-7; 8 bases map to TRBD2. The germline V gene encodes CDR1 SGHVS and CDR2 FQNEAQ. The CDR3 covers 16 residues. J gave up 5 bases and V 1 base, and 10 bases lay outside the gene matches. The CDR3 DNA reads TGTGCCAGCAGCTTAGTTCTCCGGGGGGGCCTGGACGAGCAGTACTTC. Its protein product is CASSLVLRGGLDEQYF.

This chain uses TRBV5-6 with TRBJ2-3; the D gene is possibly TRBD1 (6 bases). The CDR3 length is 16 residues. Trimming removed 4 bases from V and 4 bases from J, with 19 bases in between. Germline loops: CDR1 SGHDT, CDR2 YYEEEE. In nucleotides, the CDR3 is TGTGCCAGCAGCCCGAGTATAACAGGGTACGCAGATACGCAGTATTTT. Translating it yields CASSPSITGYADTQYF.

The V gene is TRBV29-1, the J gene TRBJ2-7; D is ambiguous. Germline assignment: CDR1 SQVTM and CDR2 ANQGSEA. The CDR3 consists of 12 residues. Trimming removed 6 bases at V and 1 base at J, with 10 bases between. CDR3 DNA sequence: TGCAGCGTCGCCCGATCATCCTACGAGCAGTACTTC. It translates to CSVARSSYEQYF.

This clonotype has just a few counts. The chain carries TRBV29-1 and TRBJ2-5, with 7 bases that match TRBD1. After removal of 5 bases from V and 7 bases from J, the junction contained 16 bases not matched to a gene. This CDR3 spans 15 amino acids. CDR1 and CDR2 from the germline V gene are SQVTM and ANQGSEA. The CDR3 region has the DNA TGCAGCGTTTCCTCCTTCCCCGGGACAGAATCGACCCAGTACTTC. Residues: CSVSSFPGTESTQYF.

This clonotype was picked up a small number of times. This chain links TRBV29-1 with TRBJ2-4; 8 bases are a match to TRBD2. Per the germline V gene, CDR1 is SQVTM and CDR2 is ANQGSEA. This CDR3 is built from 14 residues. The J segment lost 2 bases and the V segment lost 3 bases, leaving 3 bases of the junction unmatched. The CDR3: CSVDPGGTKNIQYF. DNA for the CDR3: TGCAGCGTTGACCCGGGGGGGACCAAAAACATTCAGTACTTC.

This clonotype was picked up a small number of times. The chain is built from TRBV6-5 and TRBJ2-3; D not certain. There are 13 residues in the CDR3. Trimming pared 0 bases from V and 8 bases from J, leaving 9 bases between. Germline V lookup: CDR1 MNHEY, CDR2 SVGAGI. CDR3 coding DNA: TGTGCCAGCAGTTACTCGTCGCGGAGTACGCAGTATTTT. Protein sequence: CASSYSSRSTQYF.

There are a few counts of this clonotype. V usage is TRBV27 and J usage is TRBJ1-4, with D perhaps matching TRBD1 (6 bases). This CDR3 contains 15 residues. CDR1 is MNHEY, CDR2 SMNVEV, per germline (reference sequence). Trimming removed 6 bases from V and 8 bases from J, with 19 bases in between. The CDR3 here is CASRPLGGLGEKLFF. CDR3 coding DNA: TGTGCCAGCAGACCGCTGGGGGGCCTTGGGGAAAAACTGTTTTTT.

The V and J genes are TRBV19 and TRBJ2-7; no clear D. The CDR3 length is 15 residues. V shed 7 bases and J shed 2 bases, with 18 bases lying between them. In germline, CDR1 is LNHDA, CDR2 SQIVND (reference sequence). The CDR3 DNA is TGTGCCAGTAAGAGAGAATGGGCCGGCGCCTACGAGCAGTACTTC. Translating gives CASKREWAGAYEQYF.

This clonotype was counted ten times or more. The CDR3: CASSYGQGGYGYTF. The CDR3, as DNA: TGTGCCAGCAGCTACGGACAGGGCGGCTATGGCTACACCTTC. The rearrangement links TRBV7-9 to TRBJ1-2; 8 bases line up with TRBD1. The CDR3 runs to 14 residues. The trim removed 4 bases at V and 4 bases at J, leaving 5 bases unmatched. From germline, CDR1 is SEHNR and CDR2 FQNEAQ (reference sequence).

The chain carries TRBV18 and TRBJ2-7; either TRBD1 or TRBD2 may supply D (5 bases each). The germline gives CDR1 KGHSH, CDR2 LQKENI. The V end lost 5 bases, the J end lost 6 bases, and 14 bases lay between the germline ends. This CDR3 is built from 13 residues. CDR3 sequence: CASSGDQASEQYF. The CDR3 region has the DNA TGTGCCAGCTCAGGGGACCAGGCTTCCGAGCAGTACTTC.

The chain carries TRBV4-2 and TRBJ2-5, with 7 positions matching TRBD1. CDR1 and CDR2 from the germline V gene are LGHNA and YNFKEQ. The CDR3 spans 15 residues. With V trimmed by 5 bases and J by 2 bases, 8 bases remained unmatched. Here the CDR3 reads CASSATGQPQETQYF. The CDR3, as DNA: TGTGCCAGCAGCGCGACGGGACAGCCTCAAGAGACCCAGTACTTC.

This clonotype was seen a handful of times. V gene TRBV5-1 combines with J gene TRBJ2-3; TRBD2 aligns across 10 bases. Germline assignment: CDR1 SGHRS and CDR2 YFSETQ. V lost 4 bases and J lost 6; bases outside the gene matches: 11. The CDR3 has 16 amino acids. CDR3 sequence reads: CASSVLAGLPGDTQYF. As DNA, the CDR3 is TGCGCCAGCAGCGTACTAGCGGGGCTACCCGGGGATACGCAGTATTTT.

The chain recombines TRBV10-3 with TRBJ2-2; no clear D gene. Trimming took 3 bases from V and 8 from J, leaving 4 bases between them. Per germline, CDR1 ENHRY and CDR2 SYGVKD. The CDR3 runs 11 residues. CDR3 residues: CAISEGGELFF. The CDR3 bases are TGTGCCATCAGTGAAGGTGGGGAGCTGTTTTTT.

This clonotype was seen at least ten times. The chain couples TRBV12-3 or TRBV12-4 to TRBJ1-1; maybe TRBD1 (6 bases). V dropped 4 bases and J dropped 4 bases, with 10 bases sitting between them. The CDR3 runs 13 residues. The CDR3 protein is CASSYNRATEAFF. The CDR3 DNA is TGTGCCAGCAGTTATAACAGGGCCACTGAAGCTTTCTTT.

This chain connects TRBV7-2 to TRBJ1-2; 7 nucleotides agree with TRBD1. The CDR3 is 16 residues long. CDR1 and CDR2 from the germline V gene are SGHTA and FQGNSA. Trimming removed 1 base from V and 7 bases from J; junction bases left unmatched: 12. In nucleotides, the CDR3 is TGTGCCAGCAGCTTAGGGATCTCAGGGGGAGGGTTTGGCTACACCTTC. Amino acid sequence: CASSLGISGGGFGYTF.

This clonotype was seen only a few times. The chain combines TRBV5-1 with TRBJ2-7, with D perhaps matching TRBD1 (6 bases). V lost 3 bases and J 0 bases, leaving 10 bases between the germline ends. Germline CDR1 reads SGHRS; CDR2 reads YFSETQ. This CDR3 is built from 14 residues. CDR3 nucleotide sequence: TGCGCCAGCAGCTCTTCGGACAGCTCCTACGAGCAGTACTTC. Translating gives CASSSSDSSYEQYF.

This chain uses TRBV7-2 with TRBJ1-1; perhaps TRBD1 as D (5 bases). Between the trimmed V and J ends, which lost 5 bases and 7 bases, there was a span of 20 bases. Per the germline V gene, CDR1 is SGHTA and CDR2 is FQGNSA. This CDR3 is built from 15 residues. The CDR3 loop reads CASSPPSGRRGEAFF. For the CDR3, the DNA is TGTGCCAGCAGCCCCCCCTCGGGCCGTAGGGGTGAAGCTTTCTTT.

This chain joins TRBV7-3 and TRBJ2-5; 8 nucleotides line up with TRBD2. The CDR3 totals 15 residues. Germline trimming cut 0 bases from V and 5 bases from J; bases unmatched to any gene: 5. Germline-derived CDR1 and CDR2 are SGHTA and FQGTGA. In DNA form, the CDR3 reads TGTGCCAGCAGCTTAACAGCGGGGGCTTTCGAGACCCAGTACTTC. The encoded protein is CASSLTAGAFETQYF.